A single sample gave rise to the 11 T cell receptor beta chains below, sequenced in a study of shared T cell receptors in the human thymus. Sequencing was performed with immunoSEQ multiplex PCR; in TCRdb, only in-frame clones are kept and a portion is missing. There are hundreds of thousands of clones in the sample; about 89% occur only once, and roughly 0.0094% lies in the top ten. These data are also associated with another study on human thymus T cells.

The sequencing sample was made of thymocytes. The receptors here all came from a boy in the first two years of life with a congenital heart defect.

The chain employs TRBV28 and TRBJ2-5; a possible D gene is TRBD1 (5 bases). The germline V and J ends were trimmed by 6 bases and 2 bases, with 16 bases remaining between them. Germline V gene lookup returns CDR1 MDHEN and CDR2 SYDVKM. This CDR3 is 15 amino acids long. CDR3 amino acids: CASSRAGPCQETQYF. The DNA of the CDR3 is TGTGCCAGCAGCAGGGCTGGCCCATGTCAAGAGACCCAGTACTTC.

The chain links TRBV4-2 to TRBJ2-3; the match to TRBD2 covers 7 bases. Unmatched junction bases numbered 10, after V lost 1 base and J lost 0 bases. The length of the CDR3 is 18 residues. Germline V gives CDR1 LGHNA, CDR2 YNFKEQ. For the CDR3, the DNA is TGTGCCAGCAGCCAAGCTGGAAAGCAGCGGGATAGCACAGATACGCAGTATTTT. It yields the protein CASSQAGKQRDSTDTQYF.

The chain joins TRBV7-9 to TRBJ2-7; TRBD1 matches at 9 bases. CDR3 length equals 14 residues. The J segment lost 6 bases and the V segment lost 4 bases, leaving 7 bases of the junction unmatched. Germline CDR1 SEHNR, CDR2 FQNEAQ (reference sequence). CDR3 DNA: TGTGCCAGCAGCTGGGGACAGGGAAGTCGCGAGCAGTACTTC. As protein: CASSWGQGSREQYF.

The chain uses TRBV7-2 and TRBJ2-7; D is possibly TRBD1 (5 bases). Per the germline V gene, CDR1 is SGHTA and CDR2 is FQGNSA. There are 14 residues in the CDR3. Trimming pared 2 bases from V and 3 bases from J, leaving 11 bases between. The CDR3 region is CASSLRADSYEQYF. CDR3 bases: TGTGCCAGCAGCTTACGGGCAGACAGCTACGAGCAGTACTTC.

CDR3 in amino acids: CASSENDRELNGYTF. CDR3 coding DNA: TGTGCCAGCAGTGAGAATGACAGGGAGTTGAATGGCTACACCTTC. The chain carries TRBV6-1 and TRBJ1-2, with 7 nucleotides matching TRBD1. CDR3 length: 15 amino acids. The V gene end was trimmed by 3 bases and the J gene end by 6 bases; junction bases not matched to a gene: 10. The V gene's germline CDR1 is MNHNS and CDR2 SASEGT.

The V gene is TRBV5-6, the J gene TRBJ1-2; no reliable D call. Germline values: CDR1 SGHDT, CDR2 YYEEEE. The CDR3 sequence is 15 residues long. V was cut by 2 bases and J by 4 bases, with 15 bases left in between. CDR3 DNA sequence: TGTGCCAGCAGCTTTAGGACCCCAGAGGGCTATGGCTACACCTTC. Its translation is CASSFRTPEGYGYTF.

The CDR3 DNA is TGTGCCAGCAGCAACCACGGGAACGAGCAGTACTTC. It encodes CASSNHGNEQYF. The chain uses TRBV21-1 and TRBJ2-7; TRBD2 is the table's D call and was not checked against the DNA. TRBV21-1 is a known pseudogene. The CDR3 is 12 amino acids.

This rearrangement joins TRBV27 to TRBJ2-1; 10 bases match TRBD2. The CDR3 loop spans 15 amino acids. Looked up from germline, CDR1 is MNHEY and CDR2 is SMNVEV (reference sequence). The V gene end was trimmed by 3 bases and the J gene end by 3 bases; junction bases not matched to a gene: 2. Here the CDR3 DNA reads TGTGCCAGCAGTTTCAGCGGGAGGGGCTACAATGAGCAGTTCTTC. Protein product: CASSFSGRGYNEQFF.

The V call is TRBV4-1, the J call TRBJ2-2, with D unresolved. The CDR3 consists of 14 residues. The germline gives CDR1 MGHRA, CDR2 YSYEKL. The V end was cut by 2 bases, the J end by 6 bases, with 10 bases between. CDR3 sequence: CASSQPTKAGELFF. The CDR3 nucleotides are TGCGCCAGCAGCCAACCCACTAAGGCCGGGGAGCTGTTTTTT.

V and J are TRBV5-1 and TRBJ1-1; D remains ambiguous. Germline V gene data show CDR1 as SGHRS and CDR2 as YFSETQ. The CDR3 is 14 residues long. V was cut by 9 bases and J by 2 bases, with 17 bases left in between. The CDR3 DNA is TGCGCCACTTCACCGACCGGGATCAACACTGAAGCTTTCTTT. It translates to CATSPTGINTEAFF.

This clone turned up a few times. The CDR3 coding sequence is TGTGCCAGCAGCCCCGCCAGGGGGCATAGCTCCTACAATGAGCAGTTCTTC. It is translated as CASSPARGHSSYNEQFF. The chain combines TRBV5-5 with TRBJ2-1; the match to TRBD1 covers 8 bases. J gave up 0 bases and V 4 bases, and 9 bases lay outside the gene matches. The CDR3 is 17 amino acids. CDR1 is SGHKS and CDR2 is YYEKEE in the germline V gene (reference sequence).